Following are 26 T cell receptor beta chains from one sample sequenced in a study of radiation and T cells in renal cell carcinoma. Time point noted: baseline pretreatment blood. As for treatment: 15 Gy SBRT to primary tumor, nephrectomy 4 weeks later. Only in-frame clones appear in the TCRdb table, and some are missing; sequencing was by immunoSEQ multiplex PCR. The profile shows about 61,000 clones, over 70% of them singletons. This sample comprised blood, obtained from a patient whose treatment included radiotherapy and nephrectomy. The receptors stem from a man aged 55 to 70 with renal cell carcinoma.

J is TRBJ2-7 and V is TRBV19; TRBD1 agrees at 8 bases. Per the germline V gene, CDR1 is LNHDA and CDR2 is SQIVND (reference sequence). The CDR3 sequence is 19 residues long. The V gene end was trimmed by 4 bases and the J gene end by 5 bases; junction bases not matched to a gene: 22. The CDR3: CASSKYGQGGIKGLHEQYF. The DNA for the CDR3 is TGTGCCAGTAGTAAGTACGGACAGGGCGGGATTAAGGGACTTCACGAGCAGTACTTC.

The rearrangement links TRBV30 to TRBJ2-5; the D is unclear. CDR1 is GTSNPN and CDR2 is SVGIG in the germline V gene (reference sequence). The length of the CDR3 is 13 residues. Deletions cut 1 base from V and 2 bases from J, with 8 bases between. CDR3 in DNA: TGTGCCTGGAGTGCTTTAAGGCAAGAGACCCAGTACTTC. Translating gives CAWSALRQETQYF.

The chain combines TRBV5-4 with TRBJ1-1; TRBD1 agrees at 7 bases. The CDR3 is made up of 16 amino acids. V was pared by 1 base and J by 1 base, with 7 bases of the junction left unmatched. In germline, CDR1 is SGHNT, CDR2 YYREEE (reference sequence). CDR3 nucleotide sequence: TGTGCCAGCAGCTTGCGGGCAGGGGGAGGGAACACTGAAGCTTTCTTT. It yields the protein CASSLRAGGGNTEAFF.

The chain joins TRBV25-1 to TRBJ1-2; D may be TRBD1 (6 bases). The CDR3 has 13 residues. Germline CDR1 and CDR2: MGHDK and SYGVNS. Trimming left V 4 bases short and J 4 bases short, with 10 bases between. CDR3 amino acids: CASSGTDFYGYTF. CDR3 bases: TGTGCCAGCAGTGGGACAGATTTCTATGGCTACACCTTC.

The chain joins TRBV7-2 to TRBJ2-5; D gene ambiguous. Germline V gives CDR1 SGHTA, CDR2 FQGNSA. V was pared by 5 bases and J by 4 bases, with 17 bases between. The CDR3 runs to 15 residues. This CDR3 is CASSVDSFTGETQYF. The CDR3 DNA reads as TGTGCCAGCAGCGTTGACTCCTTTACCGGAGAGACCCAGTACTTC. The full variable domain, completed using reference TRBV7-2 and TRBJ2-5, is GAGVSQSPSNKVTEKGKDVELRCDPISGHTALYWYRQSLGQGLEFLIYFQGNSAPDKSGLPSDRFSAERTGGSVSTLTIQRTQQEDSAVYLCASSVDSFTGETQYFGPGTRLLVL.

The gene calls are TRBV27 and TRBJ1-2; perhaps TRBD1 as D (5 bases). The V end lost 7 bases, the J end lost 6 bases, and 27 bases lay between the germline ends. This CDR3 region has 17 residues. The germline V gene has CDR1 MNHEY and CDR2 SMNVEV (reference sequence). The CDR3 protein is CASNPSGRLWAPNGYTF. The CDR3 nucleotides are TGTGCCAGCAACCCCTCGGGACGGTTGTGGGCTCCTAATGGCTACACCTTC.

In this sample, this clone turned up a few times. The rearrangement uses TRBV9 and TRBJ1-4; 7 bases line up with TRBD1. V lost 5 bases to trimming and J lost 2 bases; unmatched junction nucleotides: 6. This CDR3 is 15 amino acids long. Germline values: CDR1 SGDLS, CDR2 YYNGEE. Here the CDR3 DNA reads TGTGCCAGCAGTGAGGGACAGTTCACTAATGAAAAACTGTTTTTT. Encoded protein: CASSEGQFTNEKLFF.

This rearrangement joins TRBV11-2 to TRBJ1-2; D possibly corresponds to TRBD1 (5 bases). V shed 2 bases and J shed 5 bases, with 21 bases lying between them. The CDR3 extends over 17 amino acids. Germline assignment: CDR1 SGHAT and CDR2 FQNNGV. The CDR3 reads CASSLIPWGGVEYGYTF. DNA of the CDR3: TGTGCCAGCAGCTTAATCCCCTGGGGAGGGGTGGAGTATGGCTACACCTTC.

The table lists this clone with a count of one. This rearrangement joins TRBV18 to TRBJ2-7; 8 bases are a match to TRBD2. Germline CDR1 reads KGHSH; CDR2 reads LQKENI. V shed 3 bases and J 2 bases; nucleotides not matched to a gene: 6. CDR3 size: 15 residues. Here the CDR3 reads CASSPPPAGAYEQYF. The CDR3 nucleotides read TGTGCCAGCTCACCGCCCCCAGCGGGGGCCTACGAGCAGTACTTC.

The rearrangement joins TRBV6-5 to TRBJ2-1, with 7 nucleotides matching TRBD1. After removal of 4 bases from V and 7 bases from J, the junction contained 7 bases not matched to a gene. The CDR3 sequence is 14 residues long. The germline gives CDR1 MNHEY, CDR2 SVGAGI. CDR3 amino acids: CASSSDRVKNEQFF. CDR3 in DNA: TGTGCCAGCAGTTCTGACAGGGTAAAGAATGAGCAGTTCTTC.

The V call is TRBV19, the J call TRBJ2-2; 8 bases map to TRBD2. The V segment lost 4 bases and the J segment 6 bases; nucleotides outside the gene matches: 7. CDR3 length: 15 amino acids. Germline V lookup: CDR1 LNHDA, CDR2 SQIVND (reference sequence). The CDR3 spells CASSTQREKSGELFF. CDR3 DNA sequence: TGTGCCAGTAGTACCCAGCGGGAGAAATCCGGGGAGCTGTTTTTT.

This chain joins TRBV7-9 and TRBJ1-2, with unresolved D. Germline-derived CDR1 and CDR2 are SEHNR and FQNEAQ (reference sequence). V gave up 2 bases and J gave up 6 bases, with 10 bases separating them. The CDR3 loop spans 13 amino acids. The CDR3 protein is CASSLSGNDGYTF. CDR3 in DNA: TGTGCCAGCAGCTTATCGGGGAATGATGGCTACACCTTC.

This clone showed up just once. This rearrangement joins TRBV10-1 to TRBJ2-1, with D possibly being TRBD2 (5 bases). Between the trimmed V and J ends, which lost 2 bases and 7 bases, there was a span of 12 bases. This CDR3 is built from 14 residues. Germline V gene lookup returns CDR1 WNHNN and CDR2 SYGVQD (reference sequence). The CDR3 nucleotides are TGCGCCAGCAGTGAGACACGGACTTTGAATGAGCAGTTCTTC. Translated: CASSETRTLNEQFF.

The V gene is TRBV11-2, the J gene TRBJ1-2, with 7 bases lining up with TRBD1. Germline V lookup: CDR1 SGHAT, CDR2 FQNNGV. Trimming cost V 0 bases and J 7 bases; bases outside gene matches: 5. CDR3 length: 14 residues. This CDR3 is CASSLERGPSGYTF. Written as DNA, the CDR3 is TGTGCCAGCAGCTTAGAGAGGGGGCCGAGTGGCTACACCTTC.

This chain's CDR3 is CASSPGTGSFGYTF. The CDR3 coding sequence is TGTGCCAGCAGCCCAGGGACAGGTAGCTTTGGCTACACCTTC. The J gene is TRBJ1-2, the V gene TRBV7-8; 8 bases fit TRBD1. This CDR3 has 14 amino acids. The germline gives CDR1 SGHVS, CDR2 FQNEAQ. V lost 5 bases and J lost 7; bases outside the gene matches: 9.

The V and J genes are TRBV9 and TRBJ1-1; TRBD1 agrees at 9 bases. This CDR3 spans 14 amino acids. The trim removed 4 bases at V and 1 base at J, leaving 2 bases unmatched. CDR1 is SGDLS, CDR2 YYNGEE, per germline. Here the CDR3 reads CASSLGQGNTEAFF. CDR3 nucleotides: TGTGCCAGCAGCCTGGGACAGGGGAACACTGAAGCTTTCTTT. Supplemented by reference TRBV9 and TRBJ1-1, the full variable domain reads DSGVTQTPKHLITATGQRVTLRCSPRSGDLSVYWYQQSLDQGLQFLIQYYNGEERAKGNILERFSAQQFPDLHSELNLSSLELGDSALYFCASSLGQGNTEAFFGQGTRLTVV.

With regard to this clone: Other DNA variants within this sample encode the same CDR3. J is TRBJ1-5 and V is TRBV10-3; no firm D call. The germline V gene encodes CDR1 ENHRY and CDR2 SYGVKD. Trimming took off 3 bases at V and 3 bases at J, with 3 bases between the two ends. The CDR3 is 12 amino acids. The CDR3 region is CAISDNNQPQHF. The CDR3 DNA is TGTGCCATCAGTGACAACAATCAGCCCCAGCATTTT.

The chain couples TRBV7-9 to TRBJ2-7; D is unclear. Germline V lookup: CDR1 SEHNR, CDR2 FQNEAQ (reference sequence). The CDR3 runs to 14 residues. Trimming removed 0 bases from V and 4 bases from J, with 10 bases in between. The CDR3 DNA follows: TGTGCCAGCAGCTTAGCGGGAATGGGGTACGAGCAGTACGTC. This codes for CASSLAGMGYEQYV.

This clone was observed a handful of times. This chain links TRBV29-1 with TRBJ2-2, with TRBD1 matching 7 bases. Germline V CDR1 and CDR2: SQVTM, ANQGSEA. Trimming at V came to 8 bases and at J to 0 bases, leaving 3 bases not matched to a gene. CDR3 size: 13 residues. CDR3 DNA: TGCAGCACACAGGGGTCGAACACCGGGGAGCTGTTTTTT. Protein sequence: CSTQGSNTGELFF.

The chain combines TRBV18 with TRBJ1-1, with 7 bases that match TRBD1. Germline V gene lookup returns CDR1 KGHSH and CDR2 LQKENI. This CDR3 comprises 13 residues. V shed 4 bases and J 5 bases; nucleotides not matched to a gene: 4. The CDR3 region has the DNA TGTGCCAGCTCACTTGACAGGGATACTGAAGCTTTCTTT. Translation gives CASSLDRDTEAFF.

This clone was detected a few times. This chain joins TRBV13 and TRBJ1-1, with D unresolved. This CDR3 is built from 14 residues. Germline values: CDR1 PRHDT, CDR2 FYEKMQ (reference sequence). Trimming left V 0 bases short and J 1 base short, with 6 bases between. The CDR3 region has the DNA TGTGCCAGCAGCTTAGGGCCCAGGAACACTGAAGCTTTCTTT. Encoded protein: CASSLGPRNTEAFF.

Only a few counts were recorded for this clone. The chain has TRBV6-6 and TRBJ2-3; D ambiguous. The CDR3 is 15 residues long. Germline loops: CDR1 MNHNY, CDR2 SVGAGI (reference sequence). The V gene lost 6 bases and the J gene lost 2 bases, with 15 bases spanning the gap. The CDR3 loop reads CASSPLPRFTDTQYF. In nucleotides, the CDR3 is TGTGCCAGCAGCCCCCTCCCCAGGTTCACAGATACGCAGTATTTT.

V and J are TRBV19 and TRBJ1-2; TRBD1 aligns across 7 bases. CDR1 and CDR2 (germline): LNHDA, SQIVND (reference sequence). Trimming at V came to 7 bases and at J to 1 base, leaving 12 bases not matched to a gene. The CDR3 sequence is 16 residues long. This chain's CDR3 is CASKPGTAYLNYGYTF. As DNA, the CDR3 is TGTGCCAGTAAACCCGGGACAGCCTACCTTAACTATGGCTACACCTTC.

This clone was detected a few times. This chain joins TRBV19 and TRBJ2-6; D may be TRBD2 (5 bases). V lost 4 bases to trimming and J lost 0 bases, with 10 bases between them. Germline CDR1 and CDR2: LNHDA and SQIVND (reference sequence). The CDR3 is 16 residues long. CDR3 residues: CASSNLGGSGANVLTF. In DNA, the CDR3 is TGTGCCAGTAGTAATCTTGGAGGCTCTGGGGCCAACGTCCTGACTTTC.

This chain links TRBV28 with TRBJ2-1; D is uncertain. Germline CDR1 and CDR2: MDHEN and SYDVKM. The CDR3 consists of 10 residues. The V and J ends lost 10 bases and 8 bases respectively, with 9 bases between them. The CDR3 DNA is TGTGCCACTTCCACCTATGAGCAGTTCTTC. It specifies CATSTYEQFF.

V gene TRBV5-1 combines with J gene TRBJ1-2; maybe TRBD1 (5 bases). Deletions cut 0 bases from V and 8 bases from J, with 8 bases between. The germline V gene encodes CDR1 SGHRS and CDR2 YFSETQ. The CDR3 is 12 residues long. CDR3 nucleotides: TGCGCCAGCAGCTTGGAAAGGGGAGGCTACACCTTC. Its protein is CASSLERGGYTF.